This T cell receptor (beta chain) was sequenced during a study of T cell responses to AZD1222 COVID-19 vaccine. Study-wide findings and caveats: Increases in Spike-specific TCR breadth and depth were seen after two AZD1222 doses.

Assay used: immunoSEQ multiplex PCR; TCRdb lists only in-frame clones, some missing. The sample gives about 150,000 clones, roughly nine tenths of which show up once; just over 5% is in the top ten. Comment on this clone: Its cognate antigen is unknown.

The CDR3 is 14 amino acids. The germline V gene encodes CDR1 SGHNT and CDR2 YYREEE (reference sequence). V lost 4 bases, J lost 1 base, and 10 bases lay in between. The starting material was peripheral blood, obtained on day 0 of AZD1222 vaccination. The chain uses TRBV5-4 and TRBJ2-3, with D hard to call. The sequence derives from an adult in good health. CDR3 region: CASSPFGGTDTQYF. The CDR3 coding sequence is TGTGCCAGCAGCCCCTTCGGCGGCACAGATACGCAGTATTTT.